Detailed here is one T cell receptor beta chain. Its antigen is undetermined. This table comes from immunoSEQ multiplex PCR, and its TCRdb copy is limited to in-frame clones, with some not included. The table shows roughly 96,000 clones, with approximately 92% occurring only once. The sample is drawn from a study of PD-1 blockade in classical Hodgkin lymphoma. Every patient experienced relapse after autologous stem cell transplantation, and brentuximab vedotin exposure varied. Regarding the study as a whole: Complete responders started with a diversity level that resembled newly diagnosed patients at baseline. Lower baseline TCR diversity was reported for newly diagnosed patients than for healthy donors. Exclusion covered patients beginning nivolumab under 1 year post-ASCT.

Sequences were derived from peripheral blood mononuclear cells (PBMCs), sampled before the second cycle of nivolumab. The TCR was taken from a human donor with classical Hodgkin lymphoma.

CDR3 sequence reads: CASSWAASGSYEQYF. The CDR3, as DNA: TGTGCCAGCAGTTGGGCGGCTAGCGGATCTTACGAGCAGTACTTC. The V gene is TRBV27, the J gene TRBJ2-7; 7 nucleotides match TRBD2. The trim removed 4 bases at V and 4 bases at J, leaving 10 bases unmatched. The CDR3 loop spans 15 amino acids. Germline assignment: CDR1 MNHEY and CDR2 SMNVEV (reference sequence).